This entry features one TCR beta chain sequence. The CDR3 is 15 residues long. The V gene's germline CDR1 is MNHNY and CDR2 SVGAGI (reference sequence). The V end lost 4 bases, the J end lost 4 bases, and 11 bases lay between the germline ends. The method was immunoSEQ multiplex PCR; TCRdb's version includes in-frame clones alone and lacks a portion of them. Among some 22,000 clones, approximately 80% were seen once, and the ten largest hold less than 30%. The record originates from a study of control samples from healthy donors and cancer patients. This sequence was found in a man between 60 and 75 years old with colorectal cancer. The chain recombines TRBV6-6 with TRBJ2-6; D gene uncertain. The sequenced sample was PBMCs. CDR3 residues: CASSSQYPGANVLTF. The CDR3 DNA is TGTGCCAGCAGTTCGCAGTATCCCGGGGCCAACGTCCTGACTTTC.